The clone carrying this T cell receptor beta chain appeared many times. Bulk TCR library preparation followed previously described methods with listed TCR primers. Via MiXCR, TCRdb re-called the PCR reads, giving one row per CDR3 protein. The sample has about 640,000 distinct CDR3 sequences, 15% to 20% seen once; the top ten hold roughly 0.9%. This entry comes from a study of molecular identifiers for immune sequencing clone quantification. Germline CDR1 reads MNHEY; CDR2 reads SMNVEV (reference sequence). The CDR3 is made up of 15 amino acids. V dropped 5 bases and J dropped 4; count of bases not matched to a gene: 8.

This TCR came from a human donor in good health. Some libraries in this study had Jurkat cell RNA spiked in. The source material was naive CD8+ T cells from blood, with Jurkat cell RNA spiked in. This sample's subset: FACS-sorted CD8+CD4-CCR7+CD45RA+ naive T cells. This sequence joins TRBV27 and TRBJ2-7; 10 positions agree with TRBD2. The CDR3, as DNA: TGTGCCAGCAGTCCTGTGGGACTAGCGCTATACGAGCAGTACTTC. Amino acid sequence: CASSPVGLALYEQYF.